One and the same sample provided the 32 T cell receptor beta chains below, sequenced in a study of blood T cell repertoires in COVID-19. Libraries were prepared by immunoSEQ multiplex PCR; TCRdb keeps only in-frame clonotypes and omits some of them. The table shows 200,000 to 250,000 clones, with approximately 82% occurring only once. Sample: peripheral blood. These receptor sequences come from a woman at least 80 years old with acute or convalescent COVID-19.

A remark on this clone: An end of the junction differs from the germline gene, which may be a read error. The V call is TRBV7-7, the J call TRBJ2-5, with 9 bases that match TRBD2. The CDR3 sequence is 16 residues long. CDR1 and CDR2 (germline): SSHAT, FNYEAQ (reference sequence). The CDR3 reads CASSLGSGGPQETQYF. CDR3 in DNA: TGTGCTAGCAGCTTAGGCAGCGGGGGGCCACAAGAGACCCAGTACTTC.

V is TRBV5-1 and J is TRBJ1-5; 8 nucleotides match TRBD1. CDR3 length equals 15 residues. The germline gives CDR1 SGHRS, CDR2 YFSETQ. With V trimmed by 0 bases and J by 4 bases, 3 bases remained unmatched. CDR3 sequence: CASSLDRGNNQPQHF. The CDR3 DNA is TGCGCCAGCAGCTTGGACAGGGGGAATAATCAGCCCCAGCATTTT.

The chain is built from TRBV4-3 and TRBJ1-6; TRBD1 agrees at 9 bases. The CDR3 covers 16 residues. Germline loops: CDR1 LGHNA, CDR2 YSLEER. The V and J ends lost 3 bases and 4 bases, in that order; junction bases with no gene match: 4. CDR3 sequence reads: CASSQDRGRYNSPLHF. Here the CDR3 DNA reads TGCGCCAGCAGCCAGGACAGGGGACGATATAATTCACCCCTCCACTTT.

The chain has TRBV18 and TRBJ1-2, with D possibly being TRBD1 (5 bases). Trimming stripped 5 bases from V and 2 bases from J, with 15 bases between. The CDR3 is made up of 15 amino acids. CDR1 and CDR2 (germline): KGHSH, LQKENI. The CDR3 DNA reads as TGTGCCAGCTCAGCAGACAGCGCTACAAACTATGGCTACACCTTC. It translates to CASSADSATNYGYTF.

This chain connects TRBV29-1 to TRBJ2-1, with D tentatively TRBD1 (5 bases). This CDR3 is built from 14 residues. From germline, CDR1 is SQVTM and CDR2 ANQGSEA. Trimming stripped 6 bases from V and 3 bases from J, with 15 bases between. The CDR3 bases are TGCAGCGTGAATGTAGGGGCTTTCTACAATGAGCAGTTCTTC. Its protein product is CSVNVGAFYNEQFF.

The chain employs TRBV19 and TRBJ1-1; 7 nucleotides align to TRBD1. V shed 6 bases, J shed 5 bases, and the junction held 6 bases outside the gene matches. The CDR3 loop spans 13 amino acids. Germline lookup yields CDR1 LNHDA and CDR2 SQIVND (reference sequence). The CDR3 nucleotides are TGTGCCAGTAGCCTGGACAGGAGAACTGAAGCTTTCTTT. Translation gives CASSLDRRTEAFF. Filled out from reference TRBV19 and TRBJ1-1, the complete variable domain reads DGGITQSPKYLFRKEGQNVTLSCEQNLNHDAMYWYRQDPGQGLRLIYYSQIVNDFQKGDIAEGYSVSREKKESFPLTVTSAQKNPTAFYLCASSLDRRTEAFFGQGTRLTVV.

The CDR3, as DNA: TGTGCCAGTCGCGTCAGCGGGGGGGCCTATGAGCAGTTCTTC. Protein: CASRVSGGAYEQFF. The rearrangement links TRBV28 to TRBJ2-1; 10 bases line up with TRBD2. The ends lost 9 bases at V and 8 bases at J; junction bases unmatched: 10. Germline values: CDR1 MDHEN, CDR2 SYDVKM. The CDR3 is 14 amino acids.

The CDR3 sequence: CASSFRTGENSPLHF. The CDR3 nucleotides are TGTGCCAGCAGCTTCCGAACAGGGGAAAATTCACCCCTCCACTTT. This chain uses TRBV7-9 with TRBJ1-6; TRBD1 agrees at 7 bases. The germline CDR1 and CDR2 sequences are SEHNR and FQNEAQ (reference sequence). This CDR3 region has 15 residues. V shed 3 bases and J 7 bases; nucleotides not matched to a gene: 6.

This sequence joins TRBV9 and TRBJ2-1, with 11 nucleotides matching TRBD2. CDR1 is SGDLS, CDR2 YYNGEE, per germline. V was pared by 4 bases and J by 7 bases, with 7 bases of the junction left unmatched. CDR3 length: 15 residues. The DNA of the CDR3 is TGTGCCAGCAGCTATAGCGGGGGGGCCATAAATGAGCAGTTCTTC. Translating gives CASSYSGGAINEQFF.

This clone has a handful of counts. The chain is built from TRBV19 and TRBJ1-2, with D uncertain. Germline V CDR1 and CDR2: LNHDA, SQIVND (reference sequence). V was pared by 2 bases and J by 1 base, with 14 bases between. The CDR3 runs 16 residues. CDR3 residues: CASSIPPGRSNYGYTF. CDR3 DNA: TGTGCCAGTAGTATACCCCCGGGGAGGAGTAACTATGGCTACACCTTC.

With regard to this clone: This sample also contains other DNA sequences that code for the same CDR3. The J gene is TRBJ1-2, the V gene TRBV12-3 or TRBV12-4; D ambiguous. This CDR3 contains 12 residues. V lost 3 bases to trimming and J lost 8 bases, with 10 bases between them. The CDR3 spells CASSLGGFGYTF. The CDR3 nucleotides read TGTGCCAGCAGTTTGGGAGGGTTCGGCTACACCTTC.

CDR3 nucleotides: TGTGCCAGCAGTTCCCGGGAGCCGCAGTTCTTC. It specifies CASSSREPQFF. The chain joins TRBV12-3 or TRBV12-4 to TRBJ2-1, with D possibly matching TRBD2 (6 bases). The length of the CDR3 is 11 residues. V lost 4 bases and J 12 bases, leaving 10 bases between the germline ends.

The gene calls are TRBV27 and TRBJ1-2; 10 positions match TRBD1. V trimming: 5 bases; J trimming: 3 bases; junction bases outside the gene matches: 6. CDR3 length: 15 residues. Germline values: CDR1 MNHEY, CDR2 SMNVEV (reference sequence). CDR3 sequence: CASSPDRGLYYGYTF. CDR3 nucleotides: TGTGCCAGCAGTCCGGACAGGGGGTTATACTATGGCTACACCTTC.

This rearrangement joins TRBV19 to TRBJ1-4; tentatively, D is TRBD1 (6 bases). The ends were cut back, 8 bases at V and 5 bases at J, with 12 bases in the middle. The germline CDR1 and CDR2 sequences are LNHDA and SQIVND (reference sequence). This CDR3 is 13 amino acids long. The CDR3 reads CASSARGNEKLFF. CDR3 coding DNA: TGTGCCAGTTCGGCCAGGGGAAATGAAAAACTGTTTTTT.

This clone was recorded a few times. The chain couples TRBV4-3 to TRBJ2-1, with TRBD2 matching over 8 bases. The CDR3 spans 15 residues. V lost 4 bases to trimming and J lost 7 bases; unmatched junction nucleotides: 9. CDR1 and CDR2 from the germline V gene are LGHNA and YSLEER. CDR3 sequence: CASSRGSGGPNEQFF. The CDR3 DNA is TGCGCCAGCAGCCGAGGGAGCGGGGGACCGAATGAGCAGTTCTTC.

The count of this clone is one. The rearrangement uses TRBV7-2 and TRBJ2-2, with D unresolved. Germline assignment: CDR1 SGHTA and CDR2 FQGNSA. The CDR3 runs to 15 residues. Trimming shortened V by 3 bases and J by 4 bases, and 12 bases separated the two germline ends. For the CDR3, the DNA is TGTGCCAGCAGCTTGTCCAGATTATCCACCGGGGAGCTGTTTTTT. Its protein product is CASSLSRLSTGELFF.

This clone was seen a handful of times. V and J are TRBV7-9 and TRBJ1-1, with D unclear. V was trimmed by 1 base and J by 3 bases, leaving 9 bases between them. Germline CDR1 and CDR2: SEHNR and FQNEAQ (reference sequence). The CDR3 runs 14 residues. This CDR3 is CASSLGGGYTEAFF. The CDR3, as DNA: TGTGCCAGCAGCTTAGGCGGTGGGTACACTGAAGCTTTCTTT.

V gene TRBV10-3 combines with J gene TRBJ1-2, with no clear D. Germline lookup yields CDR1 ENHRY and CDR2 SYGVKD. V dropped 7 bases and J dropped 3 bases, with 12 bases sitting between them. The CDR3 has 13 residues. CDR3 sequence (DNA): TGTGCCATCACCAAGACAATGGACTATGGCTACACCTTC. Translation gives CAITKTMDYGYTF.

This clone was detected once. The CDR3 spells CASSLEALGNTEAFF. The CDR3 bases are TGCGCCAGCAGCTTGGAAGCGCTAGGGAACACTGAAGCTTTCTTT. The chain has TRBV5-1 and TRBJ1-1; D remains unclear. This CDR3 comprises 15 residues. Trimming cost V 0 bases and J 1 base, with 10 bases left between them. Germline CDR1 and CDR2: SGHRS and YFSETQ. The variable domain in full, with the rest retrieved from reference TRBV5-1 and TRBJ1-1, is KAGVTQTPRYLIKTRGQQVTLSCSPISGHRSVSWYQQTPGQGLQFLFEYFSETQRNKGNFPGRFSGRQFSNSRSEMNVSTLELGDSALYLCASSLEALGNTEAFFGQGTRLTVV.

V usage is TRBV2 and J usage is TRBJ1-2; D is undetermined. The CDR3 has 12 residues. CDR1 and CDR2 from the germline V gene are SNHLY and FYNNEI. V lost 5 bases, J lost 6 bases, and 10 bases lay in between. The DNA of the CDR3 is TGTGCCAGCAGTCGCGGCGGGGATGGCTACACCTTC. Protein product: CASSRGGDGYTF.

J is TRBJ1-1 and V is TRBV2; D may be TRBD1 (6 bases). The V gene lost 11 bases and the J gene lost 1 base, with 14 bases spanning the gap. The CDR3 consists of 13 residues. CDR1 and CDR2 from the germline V gene are SNHLY and FYNNEI. DNA of the CDR3: TGTGCCGGAAGGAAACAGGGGAACACTGAAGCTTTCTTT. The encoded protein is CAGRKQGNTEAFF.

V usage is TRBV5-5 and J usage is TRBJ1-1, with D maybe TRBD1 (5 bases). The germline V gene encodes CDR1 SGHKS and CDR2 YYEKEE (reference sequence). This CDR3 has 15 amino acids. Trimming pared 0 bases from V and 4 bases from J, leaving 13 bases between. CDR3 amino acids: CASSLGQSRVTEAFF. The CDR3 coding sequence is TGTGCCAGCAGCTTGGGACAGTCGAGAGTCACTGAAGCTTTCTTT.

The genes are TRBV6-1 and TRBJ2-5; D ambiguous. Trimming removed 4 bases at V and 3 bases at J, with 9 bases between. The CDR3 runs to 13 residues. The germline V gene has CDR1 MNHNS and CDR2 SASEGT. The DNA of the CDR3 is TGTGCCAGCAGTGTAGCACAGAAAGAGACCCAGTACTTC. Translating gives CASSVAQKETQYF.

The V and J genes are TRBV2 and TRBJ1-1, with D perhaps TRBD1 (6 bases). V shed 6 bases and J shed 7 bases, with 15 bases lying between them. The V gene's germline CDR1 is SNHLY and CDR2 FYNNEI. This CDR3 comprises 13 residues. CDR3 residues: CASRLGQPNEAFF. In DNA form, the CDR3 reads TGTGCCAGCAGGCTTGGACAGCCCAATGAAGCTTTCTTT.

The V and J genes are TRBV5-1 and TRBJ2-2; D is possibly TRBD2 (5 bases). The germline V and J ends were trimmed by 4 bases and 3 bases, with 10 bases remaining between them. The germline CDR1 and CDR2 sequences are SGHRS and YFSETQ. This CDR3 contains 14 residues. The CDR3 DNA follows: TGCGCCAGCAGCCTAAAGGAGGACACCGGGGAGCTGTTTTTT. This gives the protein CASSLKEDTGELFF.

V is TRBV6-5 and J is TRBJ1-2; D is possibly TRBD1 (6 bases). Per germline, CDR1 MNHEY and CDR2 SVGAGI. The ends were cut back, 2 bases at V and 6 bases at J, with 13 bases in the middle. This CDR3 spans 14 amino acids. The CDR3 protein is CASSYGQGRHGYTF. In DNA, the CDR3 is TGTGCCAGCAGTTACGGGCAGGGGCGGCATGGCTACACCTTC.

The rearrangement uses TRBV27 and TRBJ1-1; TRBD1 is a possible D gene (6 bases). The CDR3 contains 13 residues. With 6 bases removed from V and 11 bases from J, the gap between germline ends came to 19 bases. Germline V gene data show CDR1 as MNHEY and CDR2 as SMNVEV (reference sequence). The CDR3 spells CASRSLGGAGAFF. The CDR3 region has the DNA TGTGCCAGCAGGTCCCTTGGGGGGGCGGGGGCTTTCTTT.

The chain couples TRBV14 to TRBJ2-2; 10 bases are a match to TRBD2. CDR3 length: 15 amino acids. Germline values: CDR1 SGHDN, CDR2 FVKESK. V shed 4 bases and J 6 bases; nucleotides not matched to a gene: 5. CDR3 protein: CASSRQRGGSGELFF. The DNA for the CDR3 is TGTGCCAGCAGCCGCCAGCGGGGGGGTTCCGGGGAGCTGTTTTTT.

CDR3 DNA sequence: TGTGCCAGCAGCGTCGGTAAAAACACTGAAGCTTTCTTT. Encoded protein: CASSVGKNTEAFF. V gene TRBV5-4 combines with J gene TRBJ1-1; D is uncertain. CDR3 length: 13 residues. V was shortened by 4 bases and J by 2 bases, with 9 bases between the two germline ends. The germline gives CDR1 SGHNT, CDR2 YYREEE (reference sequence).

The chain employs TRBV5-1 and TRBJ2-2, with 7 bases lining up with TRBD2. Germline V gene data show CDR1 as SGHRS and CDR2 as YFSETQ. V was clipped by 5 bases and J by 6 bases; unmatched bases: 10. This CDR3 has 15 residues. The CDR3 sequence: CASRAGTTNAGELFF. The CDR3 DNA reads as TGCGCCAGCAGGGCGGGGACTACTAACGCCGGGGAGCTGTTTTTT. The variable domain in full, completed from reference TRBV5-1 and TRBJ2-2, reads KAGVTQTPRYLIKTRGQQVTLSCSPISGHRSVSWYQQTPGQGLQFLFEYFSETQRNKGNFPGRFSGRQFSNSRSEMNVSTLELGDSALYLCASRAGTTNAGELFFGEGSRLTVL.

The V and J genes are TRBV30 and TRBJ1-5, with 9 bases lining up with TRBD1. The CDR3 spans 14 residues. Germline V gives CDR1 GTSNPN, CDR2 SVGIG (reference sequence). The V segment lost 5 bases and the J segment 4 bases; nucleotides outside the gene matches: 6. The CDR3 DNA is TGTGCCTGGGCTGGGACAGGGAAAAATCAGCCCCAGCATTTT. It yields the protein CAWAGTGKNQPQHF.

This chain links TRBV18 with TRBJ2-7; no firm D call. Germline CDR1 and CDR2: KGHSH and LQKENI. V was clipped by 3 bases and J by 6 bases, with 15 bases between them. The CDR3 runs 14 residues. CDR3 nucleotides: TGTGCCAGCTCACCCCCTCACGACAACTTCGAGCAGTACTTC. The encoded protein is CASSPPHDNFEQYF.